These 7 T cell receptor beta chains were sequenced from one sample in a study of T cell repertoires in cytomegalovirus infection. TCRdb reprocessed the reads via MiXCR and lists one record per CDR3 protein. Of hundreds of thousands of distinct CDR3 sequences in the sample, 30% to 35% were seen once. These receptors' antigens are unknown. This material consisted of cultured CD8+ T cells from PBMCs, taken from culture after CMV antigen stimulation. Receptors originate from a human donor in good health (CMV status not recorded). Some clones in this sample may be carry-over from other donors' samples.

This clonotype has only a few counts. The chain couples TRBV10-3 to TRBJ2-1, with TRBD2 matching over 9 bases. This CDR3 comprises 13 residues. The V segment lost 10 bases and the J segment 6 bases; nucleotides outside the gene matches: 7. Germline V gene lookup returns CDR1 ENHRY and CDR2 SYGVKD. This chain's CDR3 is CATLAGGINEQFF. In DNA form, the CDR3 reads TGTGCCACCTTGGCGGGGGGGATCAATGAGCAGTTCTTC.

As concerns this clonotype: An end of the junction does not agree with germline; a read error may underlie this. The gene calls are TRBV7-6 and TRBJ2-7; unclear D gene. CDR3 size: 13 residues. CDR1 is SGHVS and CDR2 is FNYEAQ in the germline V gene. The CDR3 loop is CVSSSPTGYEQYF. The CDR3 bases are TGTGTCAGCAGCTCGCCGACGGGCTACGAGCAGTACTTC.

This clonotype was counted a few times. This chain uses TRBV7-9 with TRBJ2-5; 10 bases are a match to TRBD1. Trimming at V came to 5 bases and at J to 1 base, leaving 7 bases not matched to a gene. Germline CDR1 is SEHNR and CDR2 is FQNEAQ (reference sequence). This CDR3 is 16 amino acids long. CDR3 DNA: TGTGCCAGCAGCGATCCGGGACAGGGGAGCCAAGAGACCCAGTACTTC. It specifies CASSDPGQGSQETQYF.

V is TRBV19 and J is TRBJ1-2; TRBD1 is a possible D gene (5 bases). Germline CDR1 LNHDA, CDR2 SQIVND (reference sequence). The CDR3 totals 14 residues. The V end was cut by 5 bases, the J end by 1 base, with 11 bases between. CDR3 sequence: CASSPGTNNYGYTF. In DNA, the CDR3 is TGTGCCAGTAGTCCAGGGACTAATAACTATGGCTACACCTTC.

The sample holds many counts of this clonotype. This sequence joins TRBV27 and TRBJ2-1; 10 bases align to TRBD2. After removal of 6 bases from V and 3 bases from J, the junction contained 5 bases not matched to a gene. Germline values: CDR1 MNHEY, CDR2 SMNVEV (reference sequence). The CDR3 is made up of 15 amino acids. The CDR3 coding sequence is TGTGCCAGCAGCTTAGCTAGCGGGGGCTACAATGAGCAGTTCTTC. This gives the protein CASSLASGGYNEQFF.

This clonotype was counted only a few times. Written as DNA, the CDR3 is TGTGCCAGCAGCCCGACAGCGGGGGCCTTCCAAGAGACCCAGTACTTC. Translating it yields CASSPTAGAFQETQYF. The gene calls are TRBV7-4 and TRBJ2-5, with 8 bases that match TRBD2. Trimming cost V 5 bases and J 1 base; bases outside gene matches: 9. The CDR3 is 16 amino acids. The germline V gene encodes CDR1 SGHVT and CDR2 SQSDAQ.

This clonotype was observed a single time. With a much larger clone just one base away, this may be a read error. The chain recombines TRBV11-1 with TRBJ2-3, with TRBD1 identical over 8 bases. CDR3 length equals 16 residues. Germline-derived CDR1 and CDR2 are SGHAT and FQDESV (reference sequence). The CDR3 DNA follows: TGTGCCAACAGCCCCCGCAGGGGGCAAAGAACAGATACGCAGTATTTT. Residues: CANSPRRGQRTDTQYF.